These 31 T cell receptor beta chains originate from one sample sequenced in a study of blood T cell repertoires in COVID-19. Repertoires were generated with immunoSEQ multiplex PCR, while TCRdb's copy carries only in-frame clones and drops some. The sample records more than 25,000 clones, 89% being singletons. Sequenced sample: peripheral blood. The receptors here all came from a woman aged 40-49 years with active or convalescent COVID-19.

This chain connects TRBV27 to TRBJ2-3; no definite D call. Germline loops: CDR1 MNHEY, CDR2 SMNVEV (reference sequence). V was pared by 5 bases and J by 5 bases, with 14 bases between. The CDR3 totals 14 residues. The CDR3 coding sequence is TGTGCCAGCAGTCAATCAGAACGGAGAGATACGCAGTATTTT. Its translation: CASSQSERRDTQYF.

This rearrangement joins TRBV5-1 to TRBJ1-2; tentatively, D is TRBD1 (5 bases). CDR1 and CDR2 from the germline V gene are SGHRS and YFSETQ. V was pared by 0 bases and J by 4 bases, with 10 bases between. The CDR3 runs 14 residues. The CDR3 DNA reads as TGCGCCAGCAGCTTGGGACAGTCTGGCTATGGCTACACCTTC. Translating it yields CASSLGQSGYGYTF.

The genes are TRBV2 and TRBJ2-7, with TRBD2 matching 7 bases. The CDR3 consists of 12 residues. Germline lookup yields CDR1 SNHLY and CDR2 FYNNEI. Trimming took 7 bases from V and 6 from J; bases not matched to a gene: 6. The CDR3 is CASTTGRAEQYF. Here the CDR3 DNA reads TGTGCCAGCACAACGGGGAGGGCCGAGCAGTACTTC.

Here the CDR3 DNA reads TGTGCCAGCAGCTTAAGATGGGGACAGTACAATGAGCAGTTCTTC. The encoded protein is CASSLRWGQYNEQFF. V usage is TRBV7-3 and J usage is TRBJ2-1; TRBD1 matches at 7 bases. The CDR3 sequence is 15 residues long. Germline trimming cut 1 base from V and 4 bases from J; bases unmatched to any gene: 4. The germline CDR1 and CDR2 sequences are SGHTA and FQGTGA. Complete variable domain (other parts from reference TRBV7-3 and TRBJ2-1): GAGVSQTPSNKVTEKGKYVELRCDPISGHTALYWYRQSLGQGPEFLIYFQGTGAADDSGLPNDRFFAVRPEGSVSTLKIQRTERGDSAVYLCASSLRWGQYNEQFFGPGTRLTVL.

The V call is TRBV19, the J call TRBJ1-1; D possibly corresponds to TRBD1 (5 bases). V shed 6 bases and J shed 8 bases, with 22 bases lying between them. CDR3 size: 15 residues. Germline CDR1 LNHDA, CDR2 SQIVND (reference sequence). CDR3 nucleotides: TGTGCCAGTAGCCTCTCGGGCGACACCAAGGGGGAAGCTTTCTTT. As protein: CASSLSGDTKGEAFF.

The chain combines TRBV6-6 with TRBJ2-5; TRBD2 is a possible D gene (5 bases). The germline V and J ends were trimmed by 7 bases and 5 bases, with 8 bases remaining between them. CDR1 is MNHNY, CDR2 SVGAGI, per germline (reference sequence). The length of the CDR3 is 11 residues. CDR3 DNA sequence: TGTGCCAGCATGAGGGAGGAGACCCAGTACTTC. Translated, it gives CASMREETQYF.

This clone was found once. CDR3 nucleotide sequence: TGCGCCAGCAGTGAGTCGGGACTAGCGGGAGTAGTATCCTACAATGAGCAGTTCTTC. This sequence encodes CASSESGLAGVVSYNEQFF. The rearrangement links TRBV10-1 to TRBJ2-1; 14 bases align to TRBD2. The CDR3 has 19 residues. CDR1 is WNHNN, CDR2 SYGVQD, per germline (reference sequence). V lost 0 bases to trimming and J lost 1 base; unmatched junction nucleotides: 5.

The V call is TRBV2, the J call TRBJ1-5, with unresolved D. The CDR3 spans 14 residues. Germline CDR1 is SNHLY and CDR2 is FYNNEI. V lost 3 bases and J 7 bases, leaving 13 bases between the germline ends. The CDR3 nucleotides are TGTGCCAGCAGTGAGGAATCGGGAACCCAGCCCCAGCATTTT. Encoded protein: CASSEESGTQPQHF. The full variable domain, rest sourced from reference TRBV2 and TRBJ1-5, is EPEVTQTPSHQVTQMGQEVILRCVPISNHLYFYWYRQILGQKVEFLVSFYNNEISEKSEIFDDQFSVERPDGSNFTLKIRSTKLEDSAMYFCASSEESGTQPQHFGDGTRLSIL.

The V gene is TRBV10-2, the J gene TRBJ1-1, with TRBD1 as a possible D gene (6 bases). In germline, CDR1 is WSHSY, CDR2 SAAADI. Trimming left V 0 bases short and J 1 base short, with 9 bases between. The CDR3 is made up of 15 amino acids. The CDR3 sequence is CASSESGHPNTEAFF. CDR3 nucleotide sequence: TGCGCCAGCAGTGAGTCGGGACACCCGAACACTGAAGCTTTCTTT.

This chain links TRBV2 with TRBJ2-3, with TRBD1 identical over 9 bases. V lost 5 bases and J lost 5; bases outside the gene matches: 8. From germline, CDR1 is SNHLY and CDR2 FYNNEI. The CDR3 runs to 15 residues. The CDR3 DNA reads TGTGCCAGCAGTTACAGGGGGCGACAAGGAGATACGCAGTATTTT. This translates into CASSYRGRQGDTQYF.

The rearrangement joins TRBV15 to TRBJ1-2, with D perhaps matching TRBD1 (6 bases). V was clipped by 2 bases and J by 2 bases, with 18 bases between them. CDR1 is LNHNV, CDR2 YYDKDF, per germline (reference sequence). The CDR3 runs to 17 residues. The CDR3 nucleotides read TGTGCCACCAGCAGACCTGGGGCAGGGGACCTCAACTATGGCTACACCTTC. Its protein product is CATSRPGAGDLNYGYTF.

The rearrangement links TRBV29-1 to TRBJ2-2, with D unresolved. The CDR3 loop spans 14 amino acids. Germline V gene data show CDR1 as SQVTM and CDR2 as ANQGSEA. Trimming removed 4 bases from V and 0 bases from J, with 9 bases in between. CDR3 sequence (DNA): TGCAGCGTTGGGCTTTACGCGAACACCGGGGAGCTGTTTTTT. It encodes CSVGLYANTGELFF.

The chain is built from TRBV24-1 and TRBJ2-2, with TRBD2 as a possible D gene (6 bases). V lost 3 bases, J lost 7 bases, and 17 bases lay in between. Germline V lookup: CDR1 KGHDR, CDR2 SFDVKD. The CDR3 runs to 16 residues. CDR3 residues: CATSDPTGLRNGELFF. The CDR3 nucleotides read TGTGCCACCAGTGATCCTACGGGACTCAGAAACGGGGAGCTGTTTTTT.

This chain joins TRBV6-5 and TRBJ1-5; the D gene is possibly TRBD1 (6 bases). The V gene's germline CDR1 is MNHEY and CDR2 SVGAGI. The CDR3 runs 14 residues. V was trimmed by 6 bases and J by 7 bases, leaving 16 bases between them. CDR3 protein: CASSRRQVGQPQHF. As DNA, the CDR3 is TGTGCCAGCAGCCGGAGACAGGTTGGGCAGCCCCAGCATTTT.

The J gene is TRBJ2-5, the V gene TRBV19, with TRBD1 matching 9 bases. This CDR3 region has 14 residues. Germline V gives CDR1 LNHDA, CDR2 SQIVND (reference sequence). Trimming cost V 8 bases and J 4 bases; bases outside gene matches: 8. The chain's CDR3 is CASSGQGRTETQYF. The CDR3 nucleotides are TGTGCCAGTTCTGGACAGGGGCGGACAGAGACCCAGTACTTC.

This clone was found a few times. The chain is built from TRBV27 and TRBJ2-7, with TRBD1 matching 12 bases. Trimming cost V 2 bases and J 7 bases; bases outside gene matches: 6. In germline, CDR1 is MNHEY, CDR2 SMNVEV (reference sequence). This CDR3 has 15 residues. DNA for the CDR3: TGTGCCAGCAGTTTAGTGGGACAGGGGGCGGTAGAGCAGTACTTC. Protein: CASSLVGQGAVEQYF.

The chain uses TRBV5-6 and TRBJ2-4, with 12 bases fitting TRBD1. This CDR3 spans 17 amino acids. CDR1 and CDR2 from the germline V gene are SGHDT and YYEEEE. After removal of 7 bases from V and 3 bases from J, the junction contained 11 bases not matched to a gene. Here the CDR3 DNA reads TGTGCCAGCTCCTATTTGGGGACAGGGGGCGTCAAAAACATTCAGTACTTC. It translates to CASSYLGTGGVKNIQYF.

The chain combines TRBV30 with TRBJ2-7; maybe TRBD2 (5 bases). Germline loops: CDR1 GTSNPN, CDR2 SVGIG (reference sequence). Between the trimmed V and J ends, which lost 0 bases and 3 bases, there was a span of 12 bases. CDR3 length: 14 residues. This chain's CDR3 is CAWSVLGSFYEQYF. The CDR3 DNA is TGTGCCTGGAGTGTACTAGGTAGTTTCTACGAGCAGTACTTC.

The V and J genes are TRBV9 and TRBJ1-1; TRBD1 might be the D (6 bases). Germline lookup yields CDR1 SGDLS and CDR2 YYNGEE. The CDR3 consists of 14 residues. Trimming removed 0 bases at V and 10 bases at J, with 16 bases between. The CDR3 DNA is TGTGCCAGCAGCGTAGATCGCCAGGTAGGGGGAGCTTTCTTT. Translation gives CASSVDRQVGGAFF.

The chain recombines TRBV3-1 (or the pseudogene TRBV3-2) with TRBJ2-3; TRBD1 matches 7 bases. Germline V gene lookup returns CDR1 LGHDT and CDR2 YNNKEL (reference sequence). This CDR3 comprises 18 residues. Losses at the gene ends were 1 base for V and 1 base for J; bases not matched to a gene: 11. The CDR3 region is CASSQVARDSLCTDTQYF. DNA of the CDR3: TGTGCCAGCAGCCAAGTCGCCCGGGACAGCCTTTGCACAGATACGCAGTATTTT.

The J gene is TRBJ2-1, the V gene TRBV6-2 or TRBV6-3, with D perhaps matching TRBD1 (5 bases). Germline CDR1 is MNHEY and CDR2 is SVGEGT. The CDR3 loop spans 12 amino acids. Trimming cost V 4 bases and J 7 bases, with 8 bases left between them. The CDR3 protein is CASSSRVNEQFF. The CDR3 region has the DNA TGTGCCAGCAGTTCCAGGGTAAATGAGCAGTTCTTC.

The gene calls are TRBV9 and TRBJ2-2; D ambiguous. The CDR3 loop spans 15 amino acids. Looked up from germline, CDR1 is SGDLS and CDR2 is YYNGEE. The V end was cut by 4 bases, the J end by 5 bases, with 15 bases between. CDR3: CASSPALVGTGELFF. CDR3 bases: TGTGCCAGCAGCCCCGCCCTAGTGGGTACCGGGGAGCTGTTTTTT.

The rearrangement joins TRBV30 to TRBJ2-7, with TRBD2 as a possible D gene (7 bases). The CDR3 spans 14 residues. Trimming stripped 6 bases from V and 2 bases from J, with 17 bases between. Germline-derived CDR1 and CDR2 are GTSNPN and SVGIG (reference sequence). Written as DNA, the CDR3 is TGTGCCTGCGTAGCGGGTGGGGGGCCCTACGAGCAGTACTTC. It translates to CACVAGGGPYEQYF.

The chain carries TRBV5-4 and TRBJ2-7; TRBD1 matches at 8 bases. The CDR3 sequence is 15 residues long. With V trimmed by 4 bases and J by 4 bases, 10 bases remained unmatched. Per germline, CDR1 SGHNT and CDR2 YYREEE (reference sequence). The CDR3 protein is CASSLGGQAKYEQYF. The CDR3 bases are TGTGCCAGCAGCCTGGGGGGACAGGCTAAATACGAGCAGTACTTC.

In regard to this clone: A read error may produce the germline difference seen at one junction end. This chain links TRBV6-6 with TRBJ1-4; no firm D call. Germline V lookup: CDR1 MNHNY, CDR2 SVGAGI (reference sequence). The CDR3 extends over 15 amino acids. This CDR3 is CASSYSERSNEELFF. DNA for the CDR3: TGTGCCAGCAGTTACTCTGAGAGGTCCAATGAAGAACTGTTTTTT.

The V call is TRBV4-2, the J call TRBJ2-3; D might be TRBD2 (6 bases). V lost 6 bases, J lost 1 base, and 14 bases lay in between. The germline V gene encodes CDR1 LGHNA and CDR2 YNFKEQ. The CDR3 contains 15 residues. The DNA for the CDR3 is TGTGCCAGCAGGTCCGGGACTCTTGGCACAGATACGCAGTATTTT. Protein product: CASRSGTLGTDTQYF.

As regards this clone: The junction differs from germline at one of its ends, possibly a read error. The sample holds other DNA sequences that translate to the same CDR3. The chain recombines TRBV29-1 with TRBJ1-2, with 7 bases aligning to TRBD1. Per germline, CDR1 SQVTM and CDR2 ANQGSEA. This CDR3 has 12 amino acids. DNA of the CDR3: TGCAGCGTTGACTTACCAGGGGGAGGCTATACCTTC. Its translation: CSVDLPGGGYTF. The complete variable domain, with remaining parts taken from reference TRBV29-1 and TRBJ1-2, reads SAVISQKPSRDICQRGTSLTIQCQVDSQVTMMFWYRQQPGQSLTLIATANQGSEATYESGFVIDKFPISRPNLTFSTLTVSNMSPEDSSIYLCSVDLPGGGYTFGSGTRLTVV.

The CDR3, as DNA: TGTGCCAGTAGTACTAGCGCCCGCACAGATACGCAGTATTTT. It specifies CASSTSARTDTQYF. This chain connects TRBV19 to TRBJ2-3, with D perhaps matching TRBD2 (6 bases). The CDR3 totals 14 residues. Trimming cost V 4 bases and J 1 base, with 9 bases left between them. Per germline, CDR1 LNHDA and CDR2 SQIVND (reference sequence).

The rearrangement uses TRBV7-3 and TRBJ2-5, with 13 nucleotides matching TRBD2. This CDR3 comprises 14 residues. With 4 bases clipped from V and 5 bases from J, the junction kept 1 base outside the gene matches. Per the germline V gene, CDR1 is SGHTA and CDR2 is FQGTGA. This CDR3 reads CASSSGLAGETQYF. The CDR3 coding sequence is TGTGCCAGCAGCTCGGGACTAGCGGGGGAGACCCAGTACTTC.

This clone is a singleton in its sample. The chain recombines TRBV15 with TRBJ2-1; perhaps TRBD1 as D (6 bases). The germline V gene encodes CDR1 LNHNV and CDR2 YYDKDF (reference sequence). The V end lost 0 bases, the J end lost 4 bases, and 22 bases lay between the germline ends. This CDR3 is 19 amino acids long. The CDR3 coding sequence is TGTGCCACCAGCAGAGATCCCCAGATAACAGGGATGCGTTACAATGAGCAGTTCTTC. It specifies CATSRDPQITGMRYNEQFF.

This clone was seen a few times. The chain couples TRBV7-2 to TRBJ2-1; possibly TRBD2 for D (7 bases). Germline V gene sequence: CDR1 SGHTA, CDR2 FQGNSA. The CDR3 totals 18 residues. The V and J ends lost 0 bases and 0 bases respectively, with 15 bases between them. CDR3 protein: CASSLAGAGGLSYNEQFF. DNA of the CDR3: TGTGCCAGCAGCTTAGCCGGGGCCGGGGGGCTCTCCTACAATGAGCAGTTCTTC.